These 7 T cell receptor beta chains originate from one sample sequenced in a study of T cell responses to AZD1222 COVID-19 vaccine. Sequenced by immunoSEQ multiplex PCR; TCRdb stores in-frame clones only, minus some. The repertoire includes around 72,000 clones, roughly 91% of them detected once, and less than 25% sits in the top ten. Here the sequenced sample was peripheral blood, taken on day 0 of AZD1222 vaccination. These receptors originate from an adult in good health.

This chain connects TRBV18 to TRBJ1-3; possible D gene TRBD1, 6 bases. The CDR3 covers 15 residues. Trimming removed 3 bases at V and 7 bases at J, with 16 bases between. Per the germline V gene, CDR1 is KGHSH and CDR2 is LQKENI. This CDR3 reads CASSPRTEPGNTIYF. As DNA, the CDR3 is TGTGCCAGCTCACCCCGGACAGAGCCAGGGAACACCATATATTTT. The whole variable domain, remainder taken from reference TRBV18 and TRBJ1-3, is NAGVMQNPRHLVRRRGQEARLRCSPMKGHSHVYWYRQLPEEGLKFMVYLQKENIIDESGMPKERFSAEFPKEGPSILRIQQVVRGDSAAYFCASSPRTEPGNTIYFGEGSWLTVV.

This chain uses TRBV10-3 with TRBJ1-3, with 7 bases matching TRBD1. J was trimmed by 2 bases and V by 3 bases; bases with no gene match: 1. CDR1 is ENHRY and CDR2 is SYGVKD in the germline V gene. The CDR3 covers 14 residues. The CDR3 is CAISETGAGNTIYF. The CDR3 DNA reads TGTGCCATCAGTGAAACAGGGGCTGGAAACACCATATATTTT.

The J gene is TRBJ2-1, the V gene TRBV9, with TRBD2 matching 9 bases. The V and J ends lost 2 bases and 0 bases, in that order; junction bases with no gene match: 3. CDR1 is SGDLS, CDR2 YYNGEE, per germline. CDR3 length equals 16 residues. The CDR3 spells CASSVLAGSSYNEQFF. The CDR3 DNA is TGTGCCAGCAGCGTCCTAGCGGGAAGCTCCTACAATGAGCAGTTCTTC.

The chain recombines TRBV4-1 with TRBJ1-3, with unresolved D. The CDR3 is 16 amino acids. The ends were cut back, 4 bases at V and 0 bases at J, with 13 bases in the middle. Germline V gene sequence: CDR1 MGHRA, CDR2 YSYEKL. The CDR3 sequence is CASSRLGPTSGNTIYF. CDR3 coding DNA: TGCGCCAGCAGCCGCCTAGGACCAACCTCTGGAAACACCATATATTTT.

DNA for the CDR3: TGTGCCAGCAGCTCGAACAGGGGGGCTAATGAAAAACTGTTTTTT. It translates to CASSSNRGANEKLFF. The chain couples TRBV7-9 to TRBJ1-4; 8 nucleotides line up with TRBD1. The CDR3 sequence is 15 residues long. J gave up 3 bases and V 4 bases, and 4 bases lay outside the gene matches. Germline V lookup: CDR1 SEHNR, CDR2 FQNEAQ (reference sequence).

J is TRBJ1-1 and V is TRBV19; TRBD1 matches 9 bases. CDR3 length equals 13 residues. Germline CDR1 is LNHDA and CDR2 is SQIVND (reference sequence). The ends lost 5 bases at V and 8 bases at J; junction bases unmatched: 6. The DNA of the CDR3 is TGTGCCAGTAGTCCGGGACAGGGAAGAGAAGCTTTCTTT. It encodes CASSPGQGREAFF. Combining the CDR3 with reference TRBV19 and TRBJ1-1 gives the whole variable domain DGGITQSPKYLFRKEGQNVTLSCEQNLNHDAMYWYRQDPGQGLRLIYYSQIVNDFQKGDIAEGYSVSREKKESFPLTVTSAQKNPTAFYLCASSPGQGREAFFGQGTRLTVV.

The chain joins TRBV9 to TRBJ2-2; TRBD1 matches 12 bases. There are 17 residues in the CDR3. CDR1 is SGDLS and CDR2 is YYNGEE in the germline V gene. The J segment lost 6 bases and the V segment lost 2 bases, leaving 8 bases of the junction unmatched. The CDR3 region is CASSVGQGANMAGELFF. As DNA, the CDR3 is TGTGCCAGCAGCGTGGGACAGGGGGCGAATATGGCCGGGGAGCTGTTTTTT.